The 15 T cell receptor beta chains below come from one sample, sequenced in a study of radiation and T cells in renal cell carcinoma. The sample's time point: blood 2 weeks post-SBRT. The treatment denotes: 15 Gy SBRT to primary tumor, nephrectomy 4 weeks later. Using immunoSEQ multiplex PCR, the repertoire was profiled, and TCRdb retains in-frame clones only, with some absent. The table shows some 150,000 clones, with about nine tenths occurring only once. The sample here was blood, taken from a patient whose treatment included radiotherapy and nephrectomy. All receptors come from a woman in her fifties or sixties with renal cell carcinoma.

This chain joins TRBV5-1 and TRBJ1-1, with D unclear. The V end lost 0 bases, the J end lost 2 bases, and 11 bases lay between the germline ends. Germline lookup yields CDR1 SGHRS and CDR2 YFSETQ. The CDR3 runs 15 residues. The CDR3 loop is CASSLEAAGNTEAFF. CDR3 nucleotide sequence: TGCGCCAGCAGCTTGGAAGCGGCCGGAAACACTGAAGCTTTCTTT.

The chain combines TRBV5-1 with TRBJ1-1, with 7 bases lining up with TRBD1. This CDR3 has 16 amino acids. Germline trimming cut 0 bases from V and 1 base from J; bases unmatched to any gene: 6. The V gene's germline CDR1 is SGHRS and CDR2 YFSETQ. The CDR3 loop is CASSLDRQGTNTEAFF. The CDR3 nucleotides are TGCGCCAGCAGCTTGGATCGACAGGGCACGAACACTGAAGCTTTCTTT.

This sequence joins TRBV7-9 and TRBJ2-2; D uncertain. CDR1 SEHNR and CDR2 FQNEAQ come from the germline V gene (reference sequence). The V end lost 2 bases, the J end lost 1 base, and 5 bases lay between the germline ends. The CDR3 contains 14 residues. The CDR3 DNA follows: TGTGCCAGCAGCTTAACACAGAACACCGGGGAGCTGTTTTTT. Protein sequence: CASSLTQNTGELFF.

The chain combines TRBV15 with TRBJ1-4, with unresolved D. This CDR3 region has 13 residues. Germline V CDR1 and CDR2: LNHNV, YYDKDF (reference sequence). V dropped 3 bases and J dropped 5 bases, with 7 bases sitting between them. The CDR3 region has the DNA TGTGCCACCAGCAGTTCGGCCAATGAAAAACTGTTTTTT. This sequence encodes CATSSSANEKLFF.

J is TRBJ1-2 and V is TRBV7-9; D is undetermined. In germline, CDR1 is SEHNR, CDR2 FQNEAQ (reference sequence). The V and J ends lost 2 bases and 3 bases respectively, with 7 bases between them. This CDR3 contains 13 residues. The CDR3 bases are TGTGCCAGCAGCTTATCGGGGTACTATGGCTACACCTTC. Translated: CASSLSGYYGYTF.

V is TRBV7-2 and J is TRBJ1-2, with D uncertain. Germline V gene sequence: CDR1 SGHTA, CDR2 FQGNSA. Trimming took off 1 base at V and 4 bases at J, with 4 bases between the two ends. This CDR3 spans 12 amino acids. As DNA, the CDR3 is TGTGCCAGCAGCTTAGTTGGCTATGGCTACACCTTC. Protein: CASSLVGYGYTF.

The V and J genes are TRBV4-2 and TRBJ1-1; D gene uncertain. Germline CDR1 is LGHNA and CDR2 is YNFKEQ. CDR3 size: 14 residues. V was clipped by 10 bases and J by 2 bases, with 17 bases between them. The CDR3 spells CATQNQARNTEAFF. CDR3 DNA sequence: TGTGCCACCCAGAATCAGGCCCGAAACACTGAAGCTTTCTTT.

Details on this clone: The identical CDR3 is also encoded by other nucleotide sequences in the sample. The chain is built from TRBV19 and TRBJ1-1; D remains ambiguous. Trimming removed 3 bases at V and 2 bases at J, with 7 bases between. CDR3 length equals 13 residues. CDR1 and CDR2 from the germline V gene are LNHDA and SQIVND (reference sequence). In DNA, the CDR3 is TGTGCCAGTAGTATCTCCAGTAACACTGAAGCTTTCTTT. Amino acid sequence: CASSISSNTEAFF.

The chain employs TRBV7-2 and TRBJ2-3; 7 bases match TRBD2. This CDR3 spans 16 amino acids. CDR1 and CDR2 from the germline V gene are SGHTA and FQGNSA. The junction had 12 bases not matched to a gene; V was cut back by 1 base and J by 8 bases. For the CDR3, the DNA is TGTGCCAGCAGCTTAGATCCGCGGGGGAGTTCTGCTACGCAGTATTTT. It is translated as CASSLDPRGSSATQYF.

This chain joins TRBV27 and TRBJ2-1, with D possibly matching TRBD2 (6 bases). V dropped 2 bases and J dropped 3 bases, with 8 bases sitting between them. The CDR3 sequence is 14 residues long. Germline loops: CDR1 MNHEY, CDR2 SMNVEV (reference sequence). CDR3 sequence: CASSLAGFYNEQFF. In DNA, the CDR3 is TGTGCCAGCAGTTTAGCGGGGTTCTACAATGAGCAGTTCTTC.

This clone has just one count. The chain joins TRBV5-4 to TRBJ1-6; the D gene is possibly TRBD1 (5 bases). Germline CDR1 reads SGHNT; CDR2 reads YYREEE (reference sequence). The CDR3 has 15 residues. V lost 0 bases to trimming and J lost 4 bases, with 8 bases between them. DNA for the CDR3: TGTGCCAGCAGCTTGGCAGGACATTATAATTCACCCCTCCACTTT. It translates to CASSLAGHYNSPLHF.

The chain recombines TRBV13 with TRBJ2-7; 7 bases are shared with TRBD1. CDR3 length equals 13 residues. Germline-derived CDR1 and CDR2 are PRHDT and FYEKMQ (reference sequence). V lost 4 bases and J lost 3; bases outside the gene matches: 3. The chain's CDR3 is CASSSGTVYEQYF. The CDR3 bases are TGTGCCAGCAGCTCGGGGACAGTCTACGAGCAGTACTTC.

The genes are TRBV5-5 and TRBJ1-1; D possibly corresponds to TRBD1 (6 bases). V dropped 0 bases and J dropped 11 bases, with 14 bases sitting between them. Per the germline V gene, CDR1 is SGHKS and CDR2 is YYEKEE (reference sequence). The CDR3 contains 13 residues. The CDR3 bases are TGTGCCAGCAGCTTGGCCCTCCAAGGGGGGGCTTTCTTT. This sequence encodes CASSLALQGGAFF.

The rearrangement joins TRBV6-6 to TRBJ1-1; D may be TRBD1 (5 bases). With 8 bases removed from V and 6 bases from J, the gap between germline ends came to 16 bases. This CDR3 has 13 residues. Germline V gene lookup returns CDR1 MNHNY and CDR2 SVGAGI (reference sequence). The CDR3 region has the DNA TGTGCCAGCCTTGCGGGGGGGAAGGCTGAAGCTTTCTTT. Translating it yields CASLAGGKAEAFF.

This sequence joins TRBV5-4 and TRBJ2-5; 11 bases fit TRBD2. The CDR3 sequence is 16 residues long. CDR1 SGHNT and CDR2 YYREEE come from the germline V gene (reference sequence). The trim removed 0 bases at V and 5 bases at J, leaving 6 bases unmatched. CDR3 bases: TGTGCCAGCAGCTTGGGTACTAGCGGGGGCTGGGAGACCCAGTACTTC. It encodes CASSLGTSGGWETQYF.